This T cell receptor beta chain derives from a study of OX40 agonist ivuxolimab in advanced cancers. Points from the study as a whole: Clonal expansion was seen in CD4+ and CD8+ blood T cells by week 6 at 0.1 to 3.0 mg/kg.

Repertoires were generated with immunoSEQ multiplex PCR, while TCRdb's copy carries only in-frame clones and drops some. The data show 53,000 or so clones, nearly 90% seen once. Notes on this clone: Its specificity is not known.

The CDR3 loop spans 15 amino acids. Germline V gene data show CDR1 as MRHNA and CDR2 as SNTAGT. V lost 6 bases and J lost 2, with 15 bases in between. This chain links TRBV6-4 with TRBJ2-3; no firm D call. This clonotype was obtained from an adult with an advanced solid tumor such as melanoma, head and neck, liver or kidney cancer. This material consisted of CD4+ or CD8+ T cells sorted from blood, taken in a trial of the OX40 agonist ivuxolimab. The CDR3 sequence: CASSLEGPPTDTQYF. As DNA, the CDR3 is TGTGCCAGCAGCTTGGAAGGTCCCCCCACAGATACGCAGTATTTT.